Listed below are T cell receptor beta chains from one sample, sequenced in a study of blood T cell repertoires in COVID-19. Clones were read by immunoSEQ multiplex PCR, and TCRdb kept only the in-frame ones, dropping some. Of 37,000 or so clones listed, almost 90% are singletons. Sequences were obtained from peripheral blood. The receptor source for this set is a man in his 70s with acute or convalescent COVID-19. Each CDR3 is given with its conserved first and last residue. The D gene is left open where the match is weak. A row's size may be missing; if present it is once, few, many or a size class.

j_call d_call clone_size v_call cdr3_aa cdr3_nt
TRBJ2-3 TRBD2 NA TRBV9 CASSVDGLAGVTDTQYF TGTGCCAGCAGCGTAGACGGCCTAGCGGGAGTCACAGATACGCAGTATTTT
TRBJ1-1 NA NA TRBV12-3/TRBV12-4 CASSWQGGTEAFF TGTGCCAGTAGTTGGCAGGGTGGAACTGAAGCTTTCTTT
TRBJ1-4 TRBD1 NA TRBV11-2 CASSLGGTGNEKLFF TGTGCCAGCAGCTTAGGGGGGACAGGGAATGAAAAACTGTTTTTT
TRBJ2-7 NA once TRBV6-2/TRBV6-3 CASSYLKTVPYEQYF TGTGCCAGCAGTTACCTAAAGACAGTTCCCTACGAGCAGTACTTC
TRBJ2-7 TRBD1 few TRBV2 CAIPRSSPTGGLSSYEQYF TGTGCCATCCCAAGGTCGTCCCCGACAGGGGGGCTTAGCTCCTACGAGCAGTACTTC
TRBJ2-3 NA NA TRBV5-1 CASSLGTEGTDTQYF TGCGCCAGCAGCTTAGGAACAGAAGGCACAGATACGCAGTATTTT
TRBJ2-5 NA NA TRBV4-3 CASSQDQGIGETQYF TGCGCCAGCAGCCAAGACCAGGGCATCGGAGAGACCCAGTACTTC
TRBJ2-7 NA NA TRBV6-2/TRBV6-3 CASTPEWTYEQYF TGTGCCAGCACCCCGGAGTGGACATACGAGCAGTACTTC
TRBJ1-6 NA NA TRBV5-1 CASSYNQGLLHF TGCGCCAGCAGCTACAACCAGGGACTCCTCCACTTT
TRBJ1-6 NA NA TRBV7-2 CAAGGSSYNSPLHF TGTGCCGCTGGCGGGAGCTCCTATAATTCACCCCTCCACTTT
TRBJ1-1 TRBD1 once TRBV19 CASSTRPGQGAFVNTEAFF TGTGCCAGTAGTACCCGGCCGGGACAGGGGGCTTTTGTGAACACTGAAGCTTTCTTT
TRBJ2-1 NA NA TRBV7-1 CASSSVFDARGWGGWGSSYNEQFF TGTGCCAGCAGCTCCGTATTTGATGCCCGGGGGTGGGGCGGCTGGGGGAGCTCCTACAATGAGCAGTTCTTC
TRBJ2-7 TRBD2 NA TRBV19 CASSTKPGTRNEQYF TGTGCCAGTAGTACCAAACCCGGGACTAGGAACGAGCAGTACTTC
TRBJ2-1 TRBD2 NA TRBV4-1 CASSQGGTSGRRDEQFF TGCGCCAGCAGCCAGGGGGGGACTAGCGGGAGGAGGGATGAGCAGTTCTTC